The 24 T cell receptor beta chains listed next were all sequenced from one sample in a study of blood T cell repertoires in COVID-19. Profiling relied on immunoSEQ multiplex PCR, and the TCRdb table lists in-frame clones only, not all of them. This table holds a few hundred thousand clones, 90% found once. Sequenced material: PBMCs or T cells enriched from blood (not recorded which). The receptors stem from a woman in her late teens or twenties with acute COVID-19.

CDR3 nucleotides: TGTGCCACCAGTGATTTAGGACAGGGGCACAATGAGCAGTTCTTC. This translates into CATSDLGQGHNEQFF. This chain uses TRBV24-1 with TRBJ2-1; 9 nucleotides agree with TRBD1. After removal of 1 base from V and 5 bases from J, the junction contained 2 bases not matched to a gene. Germline CDR1 reads KGHDR; CDR2 reads SFDVKD. CDR3 length equals 15 residues.

The table lists this clone with a count of one. The V call is TRBV20-1, the J call TRBJ2-1; maybe TRBD2 (5 bases). CDR3 length: 11 amino acids. V was trimmed by 3 bases and J by 9 bases, leaving 9 bases between them. CDR1 DFQATT and CDR2 SNEGSKA come from the germline V gene (reference sequence). For the CDR3, the DNA is TGCAGTGCTAGTGCAGGAGGTGAGCAGTTCTTC. Protein: CSASAGGEQFF.

V and J are TRBV5-1 and TRBJ2-1; 7 positions agree with TRBD1. The CDR3 has 16 amino acids. CDR1 and CDR2 (germline): SGHRS, YFSETQ. Unmatched junction bases numbered 10, after V lost 7 bases and J lost 0 bases. The CDR3 region is CASEPETGYSYNEQFF. In DNA form, the CDR3 reads TGCGCCAGCGAACCGGAGACAGGGTACTCCTACAATGAGCAGTTCTTC.

The chain combines TRBV7-2 with TRBJ2-5; 10 bases align to TRBD2. Germline CDR1 is SGHTA and CDR2 is FQGNSA. V lost 5 bases and J lost 5; bases outside the gene matches: 2. CDR3 length: 13 residues. Here the CDR3 reads CASSATSGETQYF. CDR3 sequence (DNA): TGTGCCAGCAGCGCGACTAGCGGGGAGACCCAGTACTTC.

This chain links TRBV27 with TRBJ2-2; TRBD2 matches 15 bases. Per the germline V gene, CDR1 is MNHEY and CDR2 is SMNVEV (reference sequence). The trim removed 4 bases at V and 4 bases at J, leaving 7 bases unmatched. There are 18 residues in the CDR3. The CDR3: CASSYQGLAGGVTGELFF. The CDR3 nucleotides are TGTGCCAGCAGTTACCAGGGACTAGCGGGAGGAGTCACCGGGGAGCTGTTTTTT.

This clone was detected once. V and J are TRBV30 and TRBJ1-6, with TRBD1 matching 8 bases. The CDR3 covers 14 residues. Germline values: CDR1 GTSNPN, CDR2 SVGIG (reference sequence). V gave up 1 base and J gave up 7 bases; unmatched junction bases: 3. CDR3 region: CAWSGTGRNSPLHF. DNA of the CDR3: TGTGCCTGGAGTGGGACAGGGAGGAATTCACCCCTCCACTTT. The full variable domain, completed using reference TRBV30 and TRBJ1-6, is SQTIHQWPATLVQPVGSPLSLECTVEGTSNPNLYWYRQAAGRGLQLLFYSVGIGQISSEVPQNLSASRPQDRQFILSSKKLLLSDSGFYLCAWSGTGRNSPLHFGNGTRLTVT.

The chain is built from TRBV7-9 and TRBJ2-3, with a possible D match to TRBD2 (6 bases). Trimming took off 8 bases at V and 5 bases at J, with 11 bases between the two ends. The CDR3 has 12 amino acids. Germline V gene sequence: CDR1 SEHNR, CDR2 FQNEAQ (reference sequence). CDR3 sequence: CASRDSGDTQYF. The CDR3 nucleotides read TGTGCCAGCCGGGATAGCGGAGATACGCAGTATTTT.

The chain combines TRBV12-3 or TRBV12-4 with TRBJ2-1; unclear D gene. The CDR3 totals 12 residues. V lost 2 bases, J lost 4 bases, and 3 bases lay in between. CDR3 amino acids: CASSLTYNEQFF. The DNA for the CDR3 is TGTGCCAGCAGTTTAACTTACAATGAGCAGTTCTTC.

V gene TRBV7-2 combines with J gene TRBJ2-7; TRBD1 matches at 9 bases. The germline V gene has CDR1 SGHTA and CDR2 FQGNSA. The CDR3 spans 14 residues. J gave up 4 bases and V 6 bases, and 7 bases lay outside the gene matches. The CDR3 protein is CASRSGQGSYEQYF. CDR3 sequence (DNA): TGTGCCAGCAGGTCGGGACAGGGCAGTTACGAGCAGTACTTC.

DNA of the CDR3: TGTGCCAGCAGCTTAGGAGATAGCTCCTACAATGAGCAGTTCTTC. Amino acids: CASSLGDSSYNEQFF. The chain links TRBV11-3 to TRBJ2-1; D not resolved. The V gene lost 1 base and the J gene lost 0 bases, with 7 bases spanning the gap. This CDR3 region has 15 residues. CDR1 and CDR2 from the germline V gene are SGHNT and YENEEA.

The chain recombines TRBV3-1 (or the pseudogene TRBV3-2) with TRBJ1-3, with 12 positions matching TRBD1. This CDR3 spans 18 amino acids. Trimming took 3 bases from V and 4 from J; bases not matched to a gene: 10. CDR1 and CDR2 from the germline V gene are LGHDT and YNNKEL (reference sequence). The CDR3 spells CASSHNAGTGGVGNTIYF. The CDR3 DNA reads as TGTGCCAGCAGCCACAACGCCGGGACAGGGGGCGTAGGAAACACCATATATTTT.

The chain carries TRBV27 and TRBJ2-7; D possibly corresponds to TRBD2 (6 bases). Trimming removed 6 bases at V and 3 bases at J, with 18 bases between. CDR1 and CDR2 from the germline V gene are MNHEY and SMNVEV (reference sequence). The CDR3 length is 15 residues. CDR3: CASSRTGTGGYEQYF. Written as DNA, the CDR3 is TGTGCCAGCAGCCGCACCGGGACTGGGGGCTACGAGCAGTACTTC.

The CDR3, as DNA: TGTGCCAGCAGTTTTGTGGGGGCAAATAGCAATCAGCCCCAGCATTTT. Translating it yields CASSFVGANSNQPQHF. The chain links TRBV28 to TRBJ1-5, with a weak D call TRBD1 (6 bases). The CDR3 is 16 amino acids. CDR1 is MDHEN, CDR2 SYDVKM, per germline. Trimming shortened V by 3 bases and J by 0 bases, and 12 bases separated the two germline ends.

The chain uses TRBV10-1 and TRBJ2-3; D might be TRBD2 (5 bases). CDR3 size: 13 residues. CDR1 is WNHNN, CDR2 SYGVQD, per germline (reference sequence). Deletions cut 2 bases from V and 8 bases from J, with 11 bases between. The CDR3 DNA reads as TGCGCCAGCAGTGAGCGGGCAGGAGGTACGCAGTATTTT. Translating it yields CASSERAGGTQYF.

The J gene is TRBJ1-2, the V gene TRBV6-5; 9 bases are shared with TRBD1. CDR1 and CDR2 (germline): MNHEY, SVGAGI. V shed 6 bases, J shed 3 bases, and the junction held 8 bases outside the gene matches. The CDR3 spans 15 residues. The CDR3 sequence is CASSLDRGRDYGYTF. DNA for the CDR3: TGTGCCAGCAGCCTAGACAGGGGGAGGGACTATGGCTACACCTTC.

The V gene is TRBV12-5, the J gene TRBJ2-7; TRBD2 aligns across 13 bases. V shed 2 bases, J shed 2 bases, and the junction held 0 bases outside the gene matches. There are 15 residues in the CDR3. CDR1 and CDR2 (germline): LGHNT, FRNRAP. The DNA of the CDR3 is TGTGCTAGTGGTTTGACTAGCGGGAGGGCCTACGAGCAGTACTTC. Translating it yields CASGLTSGRAYEQYF.

The chain uses TRBV28 and TRBJ1-1, with D hard to call. Germline V CDR1 and CDR2: MDHEN, SYDVKM. The ends were cut back, 7 bases at V and 1 base at J, with 19 bases in the middle. The length of the CDR3 is 16 residues. CDR3 region: CASTTQYSFKNTEAFF. The DNA of the CDR3 is TGTGCCAGCACCACGCAATACAGTTTTAAGAACACTGAAGCTTTCTTT.

The gene calls are TRBV5-5 and TRBJ1-4; tentative D call: TRBD1 (6 bases). The CDR3 loop spans 14 amino acids. The germline CDR1 and CDR2 sequences are SGHKS and YYEKEE (reference sequence). V was pared by 4 bases and J by 8 bases, with 15 bases between. CDR3 DNA sequence: TGTGCCAGCAGCCGGTGGGGGCCTGAGGAAAAACTGTTTTTT. Protein product: CASSRWGPEEKLFF. Filled out from reference TRBV5-5 and TRBJ1-4, the complete variable domain reads DAGVTQSPTHLIKTRGQQVTLRCSPISGHKSVSWYQQVLGQGPQFIFQYYEKEERGRGNFPDRFSARQFPNYSSELNVNALLLGDSALYLCASSRWGPEEKLFFGSGTQLSVL.

This rearrangement joins TRBV10-1 to TRBJ2-5, with 7 bases lining up with TRBD2. The junction had 9 bases not matched to a gene; V was cut back by 0 bases and J by 2 bases. This CDR3 region has 17 residues. Germline V CDR1 and CDR2: WNHNN, SYGVQD (reference sequence). CDR3 in DNA: TGCGCCAGCAGTGAGTCGATTTGGGCTAGCGGACAAGAGACCCAGTACTTC. This encodes CASSESIWASGQETQYF.

In nucleotides, the CDR3 is TGTGCCAGCAGCTTCAGTCAGGGGATTGAAAAACTGTTTTTT. Translation gives CASSFSQGIEKLFF. J is TRBJ1-4 and V is TRBV7-9, with a tentative D call TRBD1 (6 bases). V was trimmed by 3 bases and J by 7 bases, leaving 12 bases between them. Germline V CDR1 and CDR2: SEHNR, FQNEAQ (reference sequence). This CDR3 is built from 14 residues.

The rearrangement uses TRBV29-1 and TRBJ2-5; no clear D gene. There are 10 residues in the CDR3. CDR1 SQVTM and CDR2 ANQGSEA come from the germline V gene. Trimming removed 7 bases at V and 5 bases at J, with 8 bases between. The CDR3: CSGTWETQYF. CDR3 coding DNA: TGCAGCGGCACTTGGGAGACCCAGTACTTC.

This chain's CDR3 is CASSDLINTGELFF. For the CDR3, the DNA is TGTGCCAGCAGTGATCTTATTAACACCGGGGAGCTGTTTTTT. This chain connects TRBV25-1 to TRBJ2-2; D ambiguous. Germline V gene sequence: CDR1 MGHDK, CDR2 SYGVNS. This CDR3 has 14 amino acids. Trimming removed 3 bases from V and 2 bases from J, with 7 bases in between. The full variable domain, in which reference TRBV25-1 and TRBJ2-2 provide the parts outside the CDR3, is EADIYQTPRYLVIGTGKKITLECSQTMGHDKMYWYQQDPGMELHLIHYSYGVNSTEKGDLSSESTVSRIRTEHFPLTLESARPSHTSQYLCASSDLINTGELFFGEGSRLTVL.

The chain is built from TRBV11-2 and TRBJ2-1, with D unresolved. The germline V and J ends were trimmed by 5 bases and 8 bases, with 10 bases remaining between them. Germline lookup yields CDR1 SGHAT and CDR2 FQNNGV. The CDR3 sequence is 12 residues long. The CDR3 DNA is TGTGCCAGCAGCCAGACTCGGGATGAGCAGTTCTTC. This sequence encodes CASSQTRDEQFF.

Comments on this clone: At one end, the junction sequence differs from germline, possibly due to a read error. The rearrangement joins TRBV7-2 to TRBJ2-5; no clear D. This CDR3 is 12 amino acids long. The germline CDR1 and CDR2 sequences are SGHTA and FQGNSA. CDR3 sequence: CASSFYQQTRYF. The CDR3 region has the DNA TGTGCCAGCAGCTTCTACCAACAGACCCGGTACTTC.